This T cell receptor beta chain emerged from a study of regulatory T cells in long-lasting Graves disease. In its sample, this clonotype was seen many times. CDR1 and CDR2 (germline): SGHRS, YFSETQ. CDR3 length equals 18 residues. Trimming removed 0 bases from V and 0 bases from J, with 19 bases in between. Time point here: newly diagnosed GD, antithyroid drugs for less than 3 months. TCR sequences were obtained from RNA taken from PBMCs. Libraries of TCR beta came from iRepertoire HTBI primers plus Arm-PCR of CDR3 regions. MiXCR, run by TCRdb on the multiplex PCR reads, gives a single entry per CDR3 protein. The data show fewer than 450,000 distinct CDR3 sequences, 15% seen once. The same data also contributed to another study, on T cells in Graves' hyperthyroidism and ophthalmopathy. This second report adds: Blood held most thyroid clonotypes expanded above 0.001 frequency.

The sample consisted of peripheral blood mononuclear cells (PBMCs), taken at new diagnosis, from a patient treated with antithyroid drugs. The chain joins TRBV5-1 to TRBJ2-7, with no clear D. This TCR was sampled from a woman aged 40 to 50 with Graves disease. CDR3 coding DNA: TGCGCCAGCAGCTTGGCCCCCCCCTTGGCGGCGATCTCCTACGAGCAGTACTTC. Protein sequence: CASSLAPPLAAISYEQYF.